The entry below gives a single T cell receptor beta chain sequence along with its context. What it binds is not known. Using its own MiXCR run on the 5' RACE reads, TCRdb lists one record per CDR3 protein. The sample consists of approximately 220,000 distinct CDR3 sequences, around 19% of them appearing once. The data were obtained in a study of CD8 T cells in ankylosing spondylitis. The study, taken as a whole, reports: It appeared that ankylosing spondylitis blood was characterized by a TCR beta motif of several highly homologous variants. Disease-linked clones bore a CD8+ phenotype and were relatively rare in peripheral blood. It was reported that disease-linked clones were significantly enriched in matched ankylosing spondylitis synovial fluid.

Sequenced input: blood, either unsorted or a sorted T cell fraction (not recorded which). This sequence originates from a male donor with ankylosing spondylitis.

In nucleotides, the CDR3 is TGCGCCAGCAGCCAAGGGGGATGGGGTGAGCAGTTCTTC. Encoded protein: CASSQGGWGEQFF. The chain has TRBV4-3 and TRBJ2-1; no firm D call. V was cut by 1 base and J by 9 bases, with 10 bases left in between. Germline V gene data show CDR1 as LGHNA and CDR2 as YSLEER. The CDR3 covers 13 residues.